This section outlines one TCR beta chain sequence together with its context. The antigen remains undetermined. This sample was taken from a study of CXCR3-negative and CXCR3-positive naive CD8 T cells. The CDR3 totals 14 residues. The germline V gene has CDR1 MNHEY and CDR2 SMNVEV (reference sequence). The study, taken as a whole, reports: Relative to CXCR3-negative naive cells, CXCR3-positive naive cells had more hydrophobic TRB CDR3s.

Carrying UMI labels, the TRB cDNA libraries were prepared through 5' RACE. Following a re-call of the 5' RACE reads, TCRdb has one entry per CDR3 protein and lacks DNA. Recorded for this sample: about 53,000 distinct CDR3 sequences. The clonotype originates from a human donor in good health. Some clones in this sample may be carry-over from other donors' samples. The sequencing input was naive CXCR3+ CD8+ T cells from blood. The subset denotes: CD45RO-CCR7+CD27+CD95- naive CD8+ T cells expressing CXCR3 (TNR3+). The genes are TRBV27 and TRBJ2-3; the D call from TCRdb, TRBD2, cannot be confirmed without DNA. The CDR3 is CASNPAGSTDTQYF.